A single sample is the source of the 14 T cell receptor beta chains below, sequenced in a study of blood T cell repertoires in COVID-19. This table comes from immunoSEQ multiplex PCR, and its TCRdb copy is limited to in-frame clones, with some not included. The sample holds around 150,000 clones; about 85% are singletons and the top ten take 1% to 1.2%. The sequenced material came from peripheral blood. The receptors here all came from a man aged 35-49 years with acute or convalescent COVID-19.

This CDR3 is CASSYEAPSSYEQYF. CDR3 bases: TGTGCCAGCAGTTACGAGGCACCGAGCTCCTACGAGCAGTACTTC. J is TRBJ2-7 and V is TRBV6-2 or TRBV6-3; D is uncertain. Germline-derived CDR1 and CDR2 are MNHEY and SVGEGT. The CDR3 extends over 15 amino acids. Trimming pared 2 bases from V and 0 bases from J, leaving 11 bases between.

This rearrangement joins TRBV20-1 to TRBJ2-5; D is uncertain. V lost 3 bases to trimming and J lost 0 bases, with 14 bases between them. The CDR3 runs 15 residues. Looked up from germline, CDR1 is DFQATT and CDR2 is SNEGSKA (reference sequence). CDR3 sequence reads: CSASPLTEYQETQYF. The CDR3 DNA follows: TGCAGTGCTAGTCCCCTGACTGAGTACCAAGAGACCCAGTACTTC.

The chain carries TRBV5-1 and TRBJ2-7, with D maybe TRBD2 (6 bases). The germline gives CDR1 SGHRS, CDR2 YFSETQ. V was clipped by 6 bases and J by 2 bases, with 12 bases between them. The CDR3 is 13 amino acids. The CDR3 here is CASTRDSAYEQYF. The CDR3 DNA follows: TGCGCCAGCACCCGGGACTCCGCCTACGAGCAGTACTTC.

J is TRBJ2-7 and V is TRBV28; unclear D gene. The CDR3 is 11 residues long. V was clipped by 1 base and J by 6 bases, with 4 bases between them. From germline, CDR1 is MDHEN and CDR2 SYDVKM. CDR3 nucleotide sequence: TGTGCCAGCAGTTTATCCCGCGAGCAGTACTTC. Encoded protein: CASSLSREQYF.

The chain carries TRBV3-1 (or the pseudogene TRBV3-2) and TRBJ2-1; 10 bases align to TRBD2. Germline V CDR1 and CDR2: LGHDT, YNNKEL (reference sequence). Losses at the gene ends were 1 base for V and 9 bases for J; bases not matched to a gene: 6. CDR3 length: 15 residues. The CDR3: CASSQGAGGRFEQFF. The CDR3 coding sequence is TGTGCCAGCAGCCAAGGAGCGGGGGGGCGTTTTGAGCAGTTCTTC.

The chain has TRBV6-1 and TRBJ1-1; possible D gene TRBD1, 5 bases. The CDR3 has 13 residues. Germline-derived CDR1 and CDR2 are MNHNS and SASEGT. Trimming took 0 bases from V and 9 from J, leaving 11 bases between them. CDR3 region: CASSEAYSGQAFF. Written as DNA, the CDR3 is TGTGCCAGCAGTGAAGCCTACTCAGGGCAAGCTTTCTTT.

The V and J genes are TRBV5-8 and TRBJ2-5; weak D call: TRBD2 (7 bases). The CDR3 spans 15 residues. Germline-derived CDR1 and CDR2 are SGHTS and YDEGEE. V dropped 3 bases and J dropped 2 bases, with 14 bases sitting between them. The CDR3 reads CASSSEGGRQETQYF. The DNA for the CDR3 is TGTGCCAGCAGCTCCGAGGGGGGGAGGCAAGAGACCCAGTACTTC.

This chain links TRBV25-1 with TRBJ1-1; D may be TRBD1 (5 bases). The CDR3 has 16 amino acids. Trimming took 3 bases from V and 3 from J, leaving 17 bases between them. Germline values: CDR1 MGHDK, CDR2 SYGVNS. The CDR3: CASSDRGSGWDTEAFF. In DNA form, the CDR3 reads TGTGCCAGCAGTGACCGGGGGTCTGGGTGGGACACTGAAGCTTTCTTT.

The table lists this clone with a count of one. J is TRBJ2-7 and V is TRBV5-1, with 8 bases lining up with TRBD1. The length of the CDR3 is 15 residues. V trimming: 4 bases; J trimming: 6 bases; junction bases outside the gene matches: 12. Germline CDR1 SGHRS, CDR2 YFSETQ. CDR3 bases: TGCGCCAGCAGCCTCGGACAGGGAACAGGCGGCGAGCAGTACTTC. This gives the protein CASSLGQGTGGEQYF.

This clone turned up a few times. V and J are TRBV5-1 and TRBJ2-1; TRBD2 might be the D (5 bases). CDR3 length equals 14 residues. Germline CDR1 reads SGHRS; CDR2 reads YFSETQ. V was cut by 4 bases and J by 5 bases, with 13 bases left in between. Here the CDR3 reads CASSERGSDNEQFF. The CDR3 DNA is TGCGCCAGCAGCGAACGGGGATCGGACAATGAGCAGTTCTTC.

The chain recombines TRBV5-1 with TRBJ1-2; TRBD1 matches at 7 bases. Trimming at V came to 0 bases and at J to 8 bases, leaving 10 bases not matched to a gene. Looked up from germline, CDR1 is SGHRS and CDR2 is YFSETQ. The CDR3 has 15 amino acids. Written as DNA, the CDR3 is TGCGCCAGCAGCTTGGCCCCACAGGGGACCACGGGCTACACCTTC. It codes for CASSLAPQGTTGYTF.

The gene calls are TRBV5-1 and TRBJ1-2, with TRBD1 matching over 9 bases. Looked up from germline, CDR1 is SGHRS and CDR2 is YFSETQ. The length of the CDR3 is 16 residues. V gave up 0 bases and J gave up 4 bases; unmatched junction bases: 7. This CDR3 reads CASSLEGTGMTYGYTF. The CDR3 DNA reads TGCGCCAGCAGCTTGGAGGGGACAGGGATGACCTATGGCTACACCTTC.

The chain has TRBV3-1 (or the pseudogene TRBV3-2) and TRBJ2-3, with 8 bases aligning to TRBD2. Trimming cost V 0 bases and J 2 bases; bases outside gene matches: 7. The CDR3 has 17 residues. Germline assignment: CDR1 LGHDT and CDR2 YNNKEL (reference sequence). CDR3 protein: CASSQDKGAGATDTQYF. CDR3 coding DNA: TGTGCCAGCAGCCAAGATAAGGGAGCGGGGGCCACAGATACGCAGTATTTT.

The V call is TRBV18, the J call TRBJ2-2, with D perhaps matching TRBD2 (5 bases). CDR1 and CDR2 from the germline V gene are KGHSH and LQKENI. V was pared by 2 bases and J by 0 bases, with 13 bases between. The CDR3 loop spans 17 amino acids. CDR3 sequence: CASSPMGLGTNTGELFF. CDR3 DNA: TGTGCCAGCTCACCAATGGGCCTCGGGACGAACACCGGGGAGCTGTTTTTT.